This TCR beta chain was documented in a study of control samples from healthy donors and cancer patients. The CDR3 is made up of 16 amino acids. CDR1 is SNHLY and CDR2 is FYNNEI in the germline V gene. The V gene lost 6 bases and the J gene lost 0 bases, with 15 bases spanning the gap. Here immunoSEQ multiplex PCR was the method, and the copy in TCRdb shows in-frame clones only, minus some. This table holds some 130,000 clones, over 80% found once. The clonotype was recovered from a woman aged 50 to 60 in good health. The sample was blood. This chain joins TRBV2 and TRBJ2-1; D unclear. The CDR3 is CASRVEPPSSYNEQFF. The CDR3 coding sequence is TGTGCCAGCAGGGTGGAACCACCCTCCTCCTACAATGAGCAGTTCTTC.